These 30 T cell receptor beta chains came from one sample sequenced in a study of CD8 T cells in Susac syndrome. cDNA came from around 0.5 to 1 ug RNA primed by random hexamers. TCRdb re-called the immunoSEQ multiplex PCR reads through MiXCR, storing one row per CDR3 protein. This sample has approximately 280,000 distinct CDR3 sequences, with 70% to 90% found just once. The sequencing sample was made of CD8+ T cells from PBMCs. The receptor set was obtained from a human donor with multiple sclerosis.

This clonotype was detected once. The chain uses TRBV3-1 and TRBJ2-3; D not certain. CDR1 is LGHDT, CDR2 YNNKEL, per germline (reference sequence). V was pared by 4 bases and J by 9 bases, with 14 bases between. This CDR3 contains 13 residues. This CDR3 reads CASSPEREQTQYF. The CDR3 DNA reads TGTGCCAGCAGCCCCGAGCGTGAGCAGACGCAGTATTTT.

The chain couples TRBV30 to TRBJ2-1, with D perhaps TRBD1 (6 bases). The CDR3 has 13 residues. The V end lost 2 bases, the J end lost 4 bases, and 9 bases lay between the germline ends. CDR1 is GTSNPN and CDR2 is SVGIG in the germline V gene (reference sequence). The CDR3 DNA is TGTGCCTGGAGTCCAAGGGGGTACAATGAGCAGTTCTTC. It translates to CAWSPRGYNEQFF.

The rearrangement uses TRBV19 and TRBJ2-7; 8 bases align to TRBD1. Trimming at V came to 1 base and at J to 5 bases, leaving 4 bases not matched to a gene. Looked up from germline, CDR1 is LNHDA and CDR2 is SQIVND (reference sequence). This CDR3 comprises 14 residues. In DNA, the CDR3 is TGTGCCAGTAGTATAGGGACAGGGCCCCACGAGCAGTACTTC. Protein sequence: CASSIGTGPHEQYF.

This clonotype has just a few counts. The chain combines TRBV5-6 with TRBJ1-5, with D possibly being TRBD1 (5 bases). Germline CDR1 SGHDT, CDR2 YYEEEE. The germline V and J ends were trimmed by 4 bases and 7 bases, with 15 bases remaining between them. The CDR3 sequence is 14 residues long. The CDR3 DNA is TGTGCCAGCAGCCCAAACAGGTCGCGACAGCCCCAGCATTTT. Amino acid sequence: CASSPNRSRQPQHF.

This chain uses TRBV9 with TRBJ1-1, with D possibly being TRBD1 (6 bases). In germline, CDR1 is SGDLS, CDR2 YYNGEE. This CDR3 has 13 residues. The ends were cut back, 7 bases at V and 4 bases at J, with 14 bases in the middle. CDR3 coding DNA: TGTGCCAGCGGTCGAGGGGGAGGCACTGAAGCTTTCTTT. As protein: CASGRGGGTEAFF.

J is TRBJ1-2 and V is TRBV10-3, with 8 bases fitting TRBD1. Looked up from germline, CDR1 is ENHRY and CDR2 is SYGVKD. This CDR3 region has 17 residues. Trimming removed 3 bases from V and 0 bases from J; junction bases left unmatched: 9. CDR3 protein: CAISDPSKDRANYGYTF. CDR3 nucleotide sequence: TGTGCCATCAGTGACCCATCCAAGGACAGGGCTAACTATGGCTACACCTTC.

This clonotype has just one count. This sequence joins TRBV27 and TRBJ1-1, with a possible D match to TRBD1 (5 bases). Germline V CDR1 and CDR2: MNHEY, SMNVEV (reference sequence). The CDR3 has 15 amino acids. Trimming cost V 3 bases and J 7 bases, with 18 bases left between them. CDR3 protein: CASSFRTFGDGEAFF. Written as DNA, the CDR3 is TGTGCCAGCAGTTTCCGAACTTTCGGGGACGGTGAAGCTTTCTTT.

V gene TRBV5-1 combines with J gene TRBJ2-5; 7 positions agree with TRBD2. This CDR3 is 18 amino acids long. V lost 0 bases to trimming and J lost 2 bases; unmatched junction nucleotides: 13. Looked up from germline, CDR1 is SGHRS and CDR2 is YFSETQ. For the CDR3, the DNA is TGCGCCAGCAGCTTGGTCGGGGGGTCATGGGGCAGACAAGAGACCCAGTACTTC. Amino acids: CASSLVGGSWGRQETQYF. The variable domain in full, completed from reference TRBV5-1 and TRBJ2-5, reads KAGVTQTPRYLIKTRGQQVTLSCSPISGHRSVSWYQQTPGQGLQFLFEYFSETQRNKGNFPGRFSGRQFSNSRSEMNVSTLELGDSALYLCASSLVGGSWGRQETQYFGPGTRLLVL.

A note on this clonotype: The junction does not match germline at one end; this may be a read error. CDR3 loop: CASSYLGGPQETQYF. The CDR3 DNA sequence: TGTGCCAGCAGCTACCTAGGGGGACCCCAAGAGACTCAGTACTTC. V and J are TRBV7-3 and TRBJ2-5; D may be TRBD1 (6 bases). Germline V CDR1 and CDR2: SGHTA, FQGTGA. The CDR3 is 15 amino acids.

The chain carries TRBV29-1 and TRBJ1-2, with unresolved D. The CDR3 has 11 residues. Germline V lookup: CDR1 SQVTM, CDR2 ANQGSEA. V lost 3 bases to trimming and J lost 10 bases, with 12 bases between them. CDR3 nucleotide sequence: TGCAGCGTTGATAACTTGCGGAACTACACCTTC. It encodes CSVDNLRNYTF.

The chain joins TRBV7-3 to TRBJ2-1, with 14 bases that match TRBD2. CDR1 SGHTA and CDR2 FQGTGA come from the germline V gene. Germline trimming cut 4 bases from V and 8 bases from J; bases unmatched to any gene: 10. This CDR3 is 17 amino acids long. CDR3 sequence reads: CASSSRGGTSGSHEQFF. As DNA, the CDR3 is TGTGCCAGCAGCTCTCGTGGGGGGACTAGCGGGAGTCATGAGCAGTTCTTC.

This clonotype was recorded once. The J gene is TRBJ2-1, the V gene TRBV7-6; 9 bases agree with TRBD2. The germline V gene has CDR1 SGHVS and CDR2 FNYEAQ. V lost 5 bases, J lost 5 bases, and 13 bases stayed unmatched. The CDR3 covers 17 residues. CDR3 DNA sequence: TGTGCCAGCAGCCCTCCACCAGGCGGGAGGGGCGACAATGAGCAGTTCTTC. Translation: CASSPPPGGRGDNEQFF.

The chain employs TRBV2 and TRBJ2-7, with TRBD2 matching over 9 bases. There are 15 residues in the CDR3. The V gene end was trimmed by 1 base and the J gene end by 4 bases; junction bases not matched to a gene: 5. Per germline, CDR1 SNHLY and CDR2 FYNNEI. The CDR3 DNA follows: TGTGCCAGCAGTGAAGTGACTAGCGGAGGTTACGAGCAGTACTTC. It yields the protein CASSEVTSGGYEQYF.

The chain recombines TRBV6-5 with TRBJ2-3, with 10 bases fitting TRBD1. Germline values: CDR1 MNHEY, CDR2 SVGAGI. Unmatched junction bases numbered 12, after V lost 2 bases and J lost 4 bases. This CDR3 has 18 residues. The CDR3 loop reads CASSYPVAGQGPPDTQYF. The CDR3 DNA reads as TGTGCCAGCAGTTACCCCGTAGCGGGACAGGGGCCCCCAGATACGCAGTATTTT.

V usage is TRBV6-2 or TRBV6-3 and J usage is TRBJ1-1, with D maybe TRBD1 (5 bases). CDR1 is MNHEY and CDR2 is SVGEGT in the germline V gene. V lost 5 bases and J 6 bases, leaving 13 bases between the germline ends. The CDR3 spans 13 residues. CDR3: CASSLKMTAEAFF. The CDR3 region has the DNA TGTGCCAGCAGTCTCAAAATGACAGCTGAAGCTTTCTTT.

This chain uses TRBV29-1 with TRBJ1-2; no definite D call. Trimming stripped 0 bases from V and 4 bases from J, with 9 bases between. The germline V gene has CDR1 SQVTM and CDR2 ANQGSEA. CDR3 size: 13 residues. CDR3 loop: CSVEELKSYGYTF. The CDR3, as DNA: TGCAGCGTTGAAGAGCTCAAATCCTATGGCTACACCTTC.

This chain uses TRBV27 with TRBJ1-1; D is possibly TRBD1 (6 bases). V was pared by 3 bases and J by 6 bases, with 14 bases between. CDR3 size: 14 residues. The germline V gene has CDR1 MNHEY and CDR2 SMNVEV (reference sequence). CDR3 in DNA: TGTGCCAGCAGTTTCGGGGGGCGCGGCTCTGAAGCTTTCTTT. This sequence encodes CASSFGGRGSEAFF.

V and J are TRBV2 and TRBJ2-7; no reliable D call. CDR1 and CDR2 (germline): SNHLY, FYNNEI. Trimming shortened V by 3 bases and J by 4 bases, and 22 bases separated the two germline ends. The CDR3 is 17 residues long. CDR3: CASSDTSVGLGRYEQYF. The CDR3 coding sequence is TGTGCCAGCAGTGATACCTCGGTGGGCCTAGGCCGGTACGAGCAGTACTTC.

The rearrangement uses TRBV7-9 and TRBJ2-3; weak D call: TRBD1 (6 bases). Looked up from germline, CDR1 is SEHNR and CDR2 is FQNEAQ (reference sequence). CDR3 length: 16 residues. V shed 1 base and J shed 6 bases, with 17 bases lying between them. The CDR3 sequence: CASSLERGQGTDTQYF. The CDR3, as DNA: TGTGCCAGCAGCTTAGAACGGGGTCAGGGGACCGATACGCAGTATTTT.

The V and J genes are TRBV3-1 and TRBJ1-1; tentatively, D is TRBD1 (5 bases). This CDR3 spans 16 amino acids. The germline V and J ends were trimmed by 4 bases and 0 bases, with 15 bases remaining between them. Germline V gene data show CDR1 as LGHDT and CDR2 as YNNKEL (reference sequence). The CDR3 region is CASSLIRGLMNTEAFF. In DNA form, the CDR3 reads TGTGCCAGCAGCCTCATAAGGGGACTGATGAACACTGAAGCTTTCTTT.

The chain couples TRBV2 to TRBJ2-1; D uncertain. V was pared by 9 bases and J by 0 bases, with 6 bases between. The CDR3 covers 12 residues. Germline CDR1 SNHLY, CDR2 FYNNEI. Here the CDR3 DNA reads TGTGCCAGTCATAGCTCCTACAATGAGCAGTTCTTC. Protein: CASHSSYNEQFF.

The chain has TRBV24-1 and TRBJ2-7, with TRBD1 matching 7 bases. V shed 4 bases, J shed 6 bases, and the junction held 5 bases outside the gene matches. The CDR3 is 13 amino acids. Germline V lookup: CDR1 KGHDR, CDR2 SFDVKD. The DNA for the CDR3 is TGTGCCACCAGTGAAACAGGGGAAAGCGAGCAGTACTTC. This encodes CATSETGESEQYF.

This chain's CDR3 is CASSKSTSGRSSEQFF. The CDR3 coding sequence is TGTGCCAGCAGTAAATCGACTAGCGGGAGGTCTAGTGAGCAGTTCTTC. V usage is TRBV27 and J usage is TRBJ2-1; 13 nucleotides agree with TRBD2. Per the germline V gene, CDR1 is MNHEY and CDR2 is SMNVEV (reference sequence). The length of the CDR3 is 16 residues. V lost 5 bases to trimming and J lost 9 bases; unmatched junction nucleotides: 10.

The rearrangement uses TRBV12-3 or TRBV12-4 and TRBJ2-7; no clear D gene. The V end lost 5 bases, the J end lost 1 base, and 21 bases lay between the germline ends. CDR3 length: 17 residues. Here the CDR3 reads CASSGVVAPHGSYEQYF. The DNA for the CDR3 is TGTGCCAGCAGTGGTGTTGTGGCCCCTCATGGGTCCTACGAGCAGTACTTC.

V is TRBV3-1 and J is TRBJ2-7; a weak D match, TRBD1 (5 bases). Germline CDR1 reads LGHDT; CDR2 reads YNNKEL (reference sequence). Trimming removed 0 bases from V and 0 bases from J, with 9 bases in between. The CDR3 sequence is 15 residues long. The CDR3 DNA follows: TGTGCCAGCAGCCAAGACAGGGCTAGCTCCTACGAGCAGTACTTC. Translation gives CASSQDRASSYEQYF.

This clonotype has a handful of counts. The rearrangement links TRBV6-5 to TRBJ2-7; 10 bases match TRBD1. V trimming: 10 bases; J trimming: 3 bases; junction bases outside the gene matches: 9. This CDR3 comprises 14 residues. CDR1 and CDR2 (germline): MNHEY, SVGAGI. The CDR3 here is CATGDRGGLYEQYF. The CDR3 coding sequence is TGTGCCACTGGGGACAGGGGTGGACTCTACGAGCAGTACTTC.

The chain links TRBV10-3 to TRBJ1-5; no reliable D call. This CDR3 has 14 amino acids. Trimming took off 3 bases at V and 4 bases at J, with 10 bases between the two ends. In germline, CDR1 is ENHRY, CDR2 SYGVKD. CDR3 loop: CAISDPGRNQPQHF. As DNA, the CDR3 is TGTGCCATCAGTGACCCAGGTAGGAATCAGCCCCAGCATTTT.

J is TRBJ2-1 and V is TRBV3-1; D is perhaps TRBD2 (5 bases). This CDR3 contains 16 residues. The V end was cut by 1 base, the J end by 4 bases, with 14 bases between. CDR1 LGHDT and CDR2 YNNKEL come from the germline V gene (reference sequence). The CDR3 coding sequence is TGTGCCAGCAGCCAAGTGGACTGGTCCGCATACAATGAGCAGTTCTTC. It specifies CASSQVDWSAYNEQFF.

The chain is built from TRBV6-1 and TRBJ2-7; 12 nucleotides match TRBD2. The J segment lost 5 bases and the V segment lost 5 bases, leaving 7 bases of the junction unmatched. CDR1 and CDR2 from the germline V gene are MNHNS and SASEGT. The CDR3 is 15 residues long. CDR3 residues: CASSKGTSGLNEQYF. The CDR3 nucleotides are TGTGCCAGCAGTAAGGGGACTAGCGGGCTCAACGAGCAGTACTTC.

Only a few counts were recorded for this clonotype. This rearrangement joins TRBV12-3 or TRBV12-4 to TRBJ1-1, with a tentative D call TRBD1 (6 bases). The CDR3 contains 14 residues. V lost 5 bases and J 0 bases, leaving 10 bases between the germline ends. The CDR3 protein is CASSPRQVNTEAFF. DNA of the CDR3: TGTGCCAGCAGTCCCCGACAGGTGAACACTGAAGCTTTCTTT.